This record looks at one T cell receptor beta chain sequence and its context. The data were taken from a study of blood T cell repertoires in COVID-19. V lost 5 bases and J 0 bases, leaving 14 bases between the germline ends. Germline V gene lookup returns CDR1 LNHDA and CDR2 SQIVND (reference sequence). This CDR3 contains 16 residues. Measured with immunoSEQ multiplex PCR; TCRdb has only the in-frame clones, and not every one. The sample contains some 180,000 clones, around 85% of which appear only once. J is TRBJ1-3 and V is TRBV19; TRBD1 might be the D (6 bases). Input material: PBMCs or T cells enriched from blood (not recorded which). This clonotype was sampled from a man in his forties who had recovered from COVID-19. Written as DNA, the CDR3 is TGTGCCAGTAGTCCAACAGGGCCGGGCTCTGGAAACACCATATATTTT. Protein: CASSPTGPGSGNTIYF.